The rows below give T cell receptor beta chains drawn from one sample of a study of blood T cells in healthy people across ages. TCRdb ran MiXCR on the 5' RACE reads and lists one entry per CDR3 protein. This repertoire shows about 640,000 distinct CDR3 sequences, roughly three fifths found once; its top ten account for roughly 34%. The sample comprised blood. The receptors come from a man in his sixties in good health. Both conserved end residues are part of each CDR3. The D gene is left open where the match is weak. Not every row has a clone size; where given, it reads once, few, many or a size class.

NA	TRBV7-6	TRBJ2-5	13	many	TGTGCCAGCAGCTTAGAGGGCGGGGAGACCCAGTACTTC	CASSLEGGETQYF
TRBD2	TRBV20-1	TRBJ2-5	14	few	TGCAGTGCCGCTGCGGGACTAGCGGAAGAGACCCAGTACTTC	CSAAAGLAEETQYF
TRBD1	TRBV27	TRBJ2-1	15	NA	TGTGCCAGCAGTTATTTCGTCGGACAGGGGAGTGAGCAGTTCTTC	CASSYFVGQGSEQFF
TRBD1	TRBV7-9	TRBJ2-7	12	NA	TGTGCCAGCAGCGCGACAGGGGTCGAGCAGTACTTC	CASSATGVEQYF
NA	TRBV10-3	TRBJ2-1	12	NA	TGTGCCATCGGTGTAGGGCAAGGGGAGCAGTTCTTC	CAIGVGQGEQFF
NA	TRBV25-1	TRBJ2-3	16	few	TGTGCCAGCAGTGAAGGGGGGGGCCGCAAGTCGGATACGCAGTATTTT	CASSEGGGRKSDTQYF
NA	TRBV7-2	TRBJ1-1	16	few	TGTGCCAGCAGCTTCGGACAGCGTCGGGGCGGCACTGAAGCTTTCTTT	CASSFGQRRGGTEAFF
TRBD1	TRBV9	TRBJ1-2	17	NA	TGTGCCAGCAGCGTCGTAGGGACAGTGGGGCTAAAGTATGGCTACACCTTC	CASSVVGTVGLKYGYTF
NA	TRBV7-2	TRBJ2-7	15	NA	TGTGCCAGCAGCGGAAGCTTCTCCCCTTCCTACGAGCAGTACTTC	CASSGSFSPSYEQYF
NA	TRBV6-1	TRBJ1-1	14	NA	TGTGCCAGCAGTGAGGTTTGGGGGAGCACTGAAGCTTTCTTT	CASSEVWGSTEAFF
NA	TRBV20-1	TRBJ2-5	13	few	TGCAGTGCTAGCAGACAGTTGGGGGAGACCCAGTACTTC	CSASRQLGETQYF
NA	TRBV7-2	TRBJ2-3	15	NA	TGTGCCAGCAGCTCATCTTACGGGGGTGGAGATACGCAGTATTTT	CASSSSYGGGDTQYF
NA	TRBV7-6	TRBJ2-3	12	NA	TGTGCCAGCAGCTCCCCCCTGGATACGCAGTATTTT	CASSSPLDTQYF
NA	TRBV10-3	TRBJ2-3	15	few	TGTGCCATCAGTGACCCAAGGGCGCACGGTGATACGCAGTATTTT	CAISDPRAHGDTQYF
TRBD1	TRBV3-1	TRBJ2-1	13	NA	TGTGCCAGCAGCCAGTCTGAAGGGACAGGGAAGTTCTTC	CASSQSEGTGKFF
NA	TRBV20-1	TRBJ1-2	11	NA	TGCTGTGCTAACCGGTACTTTGGCTACACCTTC	CCANRYFGYTF
NA	TRBV2	TRBJ1-2	15	NA	TGTGCCAGCAGTGAAAGTTTAGGTAACATGGAGGGCTACACCTTC	CASSESLGNMEGYTF
NA	TRBV21-1	TRBJ2-7	15	NA	TGTGCCAGCAGCCGGGACAGGGCGCATTCCTACGAGCAGTACTTC	CASSRDRAHSYEQYF
NA	TRBV11-2	TRBJ2-5	15	few	TGTGCCAGCAGCTTAGATCCCCTAGTACAAGAGACCCAGTACTTC	CASSLDPLVQETQYF
NA	TRBV7-2	TRBJ2-7	14	NA	TGTGCCAGCAGCACCAGACTAGATTCCTACGAGCAGTACTTC	CASSTRLDSYEQYF
NA	TRBV20-1	TRBJ2-5	13	NA	TGCAGTGCTAGCGGGGGAGTGATCGAGACCCAGTACTTC	CSASGGVIETQYF
TRBD1	TRBV29-1	TRBJ2-5	13	few	TGCAGCGCCGTCACAGGGGTTGGGGAGACCCAGTACTTC	CSAVTGVGETQYF
NA	TRBV3-1	TRBJ1-2	15	NA	TGTGCCAGCAGCCAAGATCAAGGATGGGGCTATGGCTACACCTTC	CASSQDQGWGYGYTF
NA	TRBV21-1	TRBJ2-5	17	NA	TGTGCCAGCAGCCCACCCTGGGCGGAAGGGGGACAAGAGACCCAGTACTTC	CASSPPWAEGGQETQYF
TRBD1	TRBV20-1	TRBJ1-2	13	NA	TGCAGTGCCCCCGGACAGGCCGGTGATGGCTACACCTTC	CSAPGQAGDGYTF
NA	TRBV4-2	TRBJ2-5	15	many	TGTGCCAGCAGCCAAGGGGACCTCGCTCGGGAGACCCAGTACTTC	CASSQGDLARETQYF
NA	TRBV20-1	TRBJ2-3	13	NA	TGCAGTGCTCGGACAGCCCTCACAGATACGCAGTATTTT	CSARTALTDTQYF